The clone carrying this T cell receptor beta chain was detected only once. Its specificity is unknown. The V and J ends lost 1 base and 7 bases respectively, with 16 bases between them. This CDR3 contains 15 residues. Germline CDR1 reads SEHNR; CDR2 reads FQNEAQ (reference sequence). This sample is part of a study of cytomegalovirus exposure and HLA in healthy donors. Points from the study as a whole: Prior analysis indicated that the majority of TCR beta V segments exhibited productivity approximately 87% or approximately 30% of the time. Rare TCR sequences dominated, though some public TCRs recurred in many donors.

PCR primers comprised 60 Vbeta and 13 Jbeta primers. Authors' methods: There were around 78 million unique TCR beta chains by a later count, and 10 million to 12 million of them were shared. Only in-frame clones appear in the TCRdb table, and some are missing; sequencing was by immunoSEQ multiplex PCR. V, J and clone size are those of that table, while D and trimming were read from the DNA. The repertoire consists of about 93,000 clones, with 80% occurring once and the leading ten covering 7.3%. This sequence was found in a man aged 25-40 years in good health and CMV-seronegative. The chain employs TRBV7-9 and TRBJ1-1; D is unresolved. The sequenced material came from PBMCs. The CDR3 loop is CASSLEARTKVEAFF. CDR3 nucleotide sequence: TGTGCCAGCAGCTTAGAAGCAAGGACTAAAGTTGAAGCTTTCTTT.